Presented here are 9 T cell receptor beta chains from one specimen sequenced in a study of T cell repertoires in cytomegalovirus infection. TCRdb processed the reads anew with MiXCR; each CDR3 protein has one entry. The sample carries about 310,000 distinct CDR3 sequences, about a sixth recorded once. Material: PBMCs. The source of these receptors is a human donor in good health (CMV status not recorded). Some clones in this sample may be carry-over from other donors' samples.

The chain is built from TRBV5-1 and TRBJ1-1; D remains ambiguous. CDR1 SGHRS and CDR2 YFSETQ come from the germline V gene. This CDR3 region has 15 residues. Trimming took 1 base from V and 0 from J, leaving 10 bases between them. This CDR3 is CASSLNSGMNTEAFF. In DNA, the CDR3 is TGCGCCAGCAGCTTGAACAGCGGAATGAACACTGAAGCTTTCTTT.

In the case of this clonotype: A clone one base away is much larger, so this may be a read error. The CDR3 here is CTSTRDLHAANEKLFF. The CDR3 nucleotides are TGTACCAGCACGCGGGATTTGCACGCGGCTAATGAAAAACTGTTTTTT. This chain uses TRBV12-3 or TRBV12-4 with TRBJ1-4; D is unresolved. The CDR3 has 16 amino acids.

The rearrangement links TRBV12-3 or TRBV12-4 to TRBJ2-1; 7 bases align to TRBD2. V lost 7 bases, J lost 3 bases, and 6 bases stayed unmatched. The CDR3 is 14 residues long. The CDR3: CASTPPGGYNEQFF. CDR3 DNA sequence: TGTGCCAGCACCCCCCCGGGGGGCTACAATGAGCAGTTCTTC.

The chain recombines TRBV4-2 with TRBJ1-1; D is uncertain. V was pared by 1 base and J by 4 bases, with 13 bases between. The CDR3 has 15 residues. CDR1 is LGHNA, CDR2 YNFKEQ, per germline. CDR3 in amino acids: CASSQVGPGITEAFF. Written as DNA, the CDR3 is TGTGCCAGCAGCCAAGTTGGTCCGGGGATCACTGAAGCTTTCTTT.

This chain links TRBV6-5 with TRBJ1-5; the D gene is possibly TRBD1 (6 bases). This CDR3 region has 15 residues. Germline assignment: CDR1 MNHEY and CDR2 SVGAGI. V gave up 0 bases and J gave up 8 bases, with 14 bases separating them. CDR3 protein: CASSYSGHPAEPQHF. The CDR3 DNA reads TGTGCCAGCAGTTACTCGGGACACCCGGCAGAGCCCCAGCATTTT.

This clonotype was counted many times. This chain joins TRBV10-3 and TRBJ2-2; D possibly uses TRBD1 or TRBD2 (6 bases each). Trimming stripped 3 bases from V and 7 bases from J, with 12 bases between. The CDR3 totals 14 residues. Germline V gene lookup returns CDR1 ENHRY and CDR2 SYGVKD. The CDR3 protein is CAISEGGRSGELFF. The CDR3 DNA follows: TGTGCCATCAGTGAAGGGGGGCGCAGCGGGGAGCTGTTTTTT.

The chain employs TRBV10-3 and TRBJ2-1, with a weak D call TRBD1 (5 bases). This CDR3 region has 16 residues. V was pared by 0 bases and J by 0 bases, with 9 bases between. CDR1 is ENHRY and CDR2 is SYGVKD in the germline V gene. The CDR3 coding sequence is TGTGCCATCAGTGAGTCATGGCAGGGCTCCTACAATGAGCAGTTCTTC. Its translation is CAISESWQGSYNEQFF.

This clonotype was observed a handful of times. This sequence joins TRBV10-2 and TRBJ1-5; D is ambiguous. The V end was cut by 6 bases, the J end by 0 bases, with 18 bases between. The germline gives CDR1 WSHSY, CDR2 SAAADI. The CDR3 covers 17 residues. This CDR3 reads CASSPGSGSYSNQPQHF. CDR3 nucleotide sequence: TGCGCCAGCAGCCCCGGCTCGGGTTCTTATAGCAATCAGCCCCAGCATTTT.

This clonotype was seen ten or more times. CDR3 bases: TGTGCCAGCAGCTCCCTCGGGACAGGAGGGAATGAGCAGTTCTTC. Translation: CASSSLGTGGNEQFF. This rearrangement joins TRBV7-8 to TRBJ2-1, with 8 bases aligning to TRBD1. The CDR3 length is 15 residues. V trimming: 4 bases; J trimming: 7 bases; junction bases outside the gene matches: 9. CDR1 is SGHVS and CDR2 is FQNEAQ in the germline V gene.